The 20 T cell receptor beta chains in this list originate from one sample, sequenced in a study of beta chain features in type 1 diabetes. The study, taken as a whole, reports: People with Type 1 diabetes carried modestly yet significantly shorter TCRB CDR3s in all four CD4+ subsets.

These TCRs' antigens remain unknown. All of the isolated RNA was reverse transcribed, so expressed TCRB transcripts were sequenced. Only in-frame clones appear in the TCRdb table, and some are missing; sequencing was by immunoSEQ multiplex PCR. Counted here are a few hundred thousand clones, over 8.5% occurring once; the ten biggest clones make up roughly 0.6%. The sequenced material came from central memory CD4+ T cells from blood. The receptors derive from a man in his thirties or forties with type 1 diabetes.

In regard to this clone: The same CDR3 can be traced to other DNA sequences in this sample. The chain has TRBV7-7 and TRBJ2-3; 7 bases match TRBD2. Trimming at V came to 1 base and at J to 0 bases, leaving 1 base not matched to a gene. This CDR3 comprises 15 residues. Germline CDR1 is SSHAT and CDR2 is FNYEAQ (reference sequence). The DNA of the CDR3 is TGTGCCAGCAGCTTAGGTAGCGGGAGCACAGATACGCAGTATTTT. Amino acid sequence: CASSLGSGSTDTQYF.

The DNA for the CDR3 is TGTGCCAGCTCACCCCGAACAGGGTCCTACGAGCAGTACTTC. It yields the protein CASSPRTGSYEQYF. The gene calls are TRBV18 and TRBJ2-7; maybe TRBD1 (6 bases). This CDR3 has 14 residues. The ends were cut back, 3 bases at V and 1 base at J, with 10 bases in the middle. The germline CDR1 and CDR2 sequences are KGHSH and LQKENI.

The chain uses TRBV30 and TRBJ2-1; either TRBD1 or TRBD2 may supply D (5 bases each). Germline V gene data show CDR1 as GTSNPN and CDR2 as SVGIG (reference sequence). The germline V and J ends were trimmed by 0 bases and 4 bases, with 13 bases remaining between them. The CDR3 is 15 residues long. The CDR3 nucleotides are TGTGCCTGGAGTGTACGGGTCGGGGCTTACAATGAGCAGTTCTTC. Residues: CAWSVRVGAYNEQFF.

This clone was seen at least ten times. V usage is TRBV21-1 and J usage is TRBJ2-1; whether TRBD2, the table's D call, matches the DNA was not checked. TRBV21-1 is a pseudogene. This CDR3 contains 17 residues. The chain's CDR3 is CASSNSHDTRVCNEQFF. The CDR3 DNA reads as TGTGCCAGCAGCAACTCACACGACACTAGGGTCTGCAATGAGCAGTTCTTC.

This clone was observed a handful of times. The rearrangement uses TRBV10-3 and TRBJ2-5; D is undetermined. The end of the DNA aligns better with TRBJ2-7, so the J call may be wrong. CDR3 length: 11 residues. Germline V gene sequence: CDR1 ENHRY, CDR2 SYGVKD. The CDR3 is CATSGSYEQYF. The CDR3 bases are TGTGCCACGTCCGGCTCCTACGAGCAGTACTTC.

The table lists this clone with a count of one. V usage is TRBV7-8 and J usage is TRBJ1-5; the D gene is possibly TRBD1 (6 bases). This CDR3 spans 15 amino acids. CDR1 and CDR2 from the germline V gene are SGHVS and FQNEAQ. V was pared by 6 bases and J by 7 bases, with 19 bases between. CDR3 sequence (DNA): TGTGCCAGCAGACCAGCGGGGGCCGCCGGGCAGCCCCAGCATTTT. As protein: CASRPAGAAGQPQHF. Variable domain in full (rest from reference TRBV7-8 and TRBJ1-5): GAGVSQSPRYKVAKRGQDVALRCDPISGHVSLFWYQQALGQGPEFLTYFQNEAQLDKSGLPSDRFFAERPEGSVSTLKIQRTQQEDSAVYLCASRPAGAAGQPQHFGDGTRLSIL.

This clone was detected only a few times. The rearrangement joins TRBV11-1 to TRBJ1-2; 9 bases are a match to TRBD1. V was clipped by 4 bases and J by 7 bases; unmatched bases: 7. The CDR3 is 14 residues long. Germline V gene sequence: CDR1 SGHAT, CDR2 FQDESV (reference sequence). Here the CDR3 DNA reads TGTGCCAGCAGCTCCATACAGGGGGCCGGTGGCTACACCTTC. Amino acids: CASSSIQGAGGYTF.

The chain uses TRBV19 and TRBJ2-2, with D unclear. V shed 3 bases and J shed 4 bases, with 9 bases lying between them. CDR3 length: 14 residues. CDR1 LNHDA and CDR2 SQIVND come from the germline V gene (reference sequence). In DNA form, the CDR3 reads TGTGCCAGTAGTATGGCCCGGCCCACCGGGGAGCTGTTTTTT. Protein: CASSMARPTGELFF.

The CDR3 is CASSQQGLLYEQYF. Written as DNA, the CDR3 is TGTGCCAGCTCACAACAGGGACTTCTCTACGAGCAGTACTTC. V is TRBV18 and J is TRBJ2-7; the D gene could be TRBD1 or TRBD2 (6 bases each). CDR1 KGHSH and CDR2 LQKENI come from the germline V gene. CDR3 length equals 14 residues. Trimming removed 4 bases at V and 3 bases at J, with 13 bases between.

This clone was seen only a few times. V usage is TRBV2 and J usage is TRBJ1-5; D remains unclear. This CDR3 comprises 12 residues. V lost 1 base and J 6 bases, leaving 4 bases between the germline ends. Germline-derived CDR1 and CDR2 are SNHLY and FYNNEI. As DNA, the CDR3 is TGTGCCAGCAGTGAAGGGAGTCAGCCCCAGCATTTT. Its translation: CASSEGSQPQHF. Drawing the rest from reference TRBV2 and TRBJ1-5, the complete variable domain is EPEVTQTPSHQVTQMGQEVILRCVPISNHLYFYWYRQILGQKVEFLVSFYNNEISEKSEIFDDQFSVERPDGSNFTLKIRSTKLEDSAMYFCASSEGSQPQHFGDGTRLSIL.

The chain combines TRBV7-8 with TRBJ2-5; a weak D match, TRBD1 (6 bases). CDR3 size: 13 residues. Trimming removed 3 bases from V and 5 bases from J, with 10 bases in between. Germline V gene lookup returns CDR1 SGHVS and CDR2 FQNEAQ. The CDR3 DNA reads as TGTGCCAGCAGCTTTGGACAGTCCGAGACCCAGTACTTC. Amino acids: CASSFGQSETQYF.

This clone was observed a few times. This chain connects TRBV27 to TRBJ2-7, with D perhaps TRBD2 (6 bases). The germline V gene encodes CDR1 MNHEY and CDR2 SMNVEV (reference sequence). V gave up 0 bases and J gave up 7 bases, with 19 bases separating them. The CDR3 consists of 16 residues. CDR3 in DNA: TGTGCCAGCAGTTTATCGGGGGGTATCATGGGTCGGGAGCAGTACTTC. It yields the protein CASSLSGGIMGREQYF.

Only a few counts were recorded for this clone. V usage is TRBV7-3 and J usage is TRBJ2-7; D is perhaps TRBD1 (6 bases). The germline gives CDR1 SGHTA, CDR2 FQGTGA. The V and J ends lost 3 bases and 0 bases respectively, with 12 bases between them. CDR3 length: 15 residues. DNA for the CDR3: TGTGCCAGCAGCTTCGCGCAGGGGAGCTCCTACGAGCAGTACTTC. Its translation is CASSFAQGSSYEQYF. Drawing the rest from reference TRBV7-3 and TRBJ2-7, the complete variable domain is GAGVSQTPSNKVTEKGKYVELRCDPISGHTALYWYRQSLGQGPEFLIYFQGTGAADDSGLPNDRFFAVRPEGSVSTLKIQRTERGDSAVYLCASSFAQGSSYEQYFGPGTRLTVT.

Concerning this clone itself: One junction end does not reproduce the germline sequence, and a read error may be involved. The CDR3 DNA reads TGTGCCAGCATTGACGGGGGAGTTTACTCCAACGAGCAGTACTTC. It encodes CASIDGGVYSNEQYF. This chain connects TRBV2 to TRBJ2-7; tentatively, D is TRBD2 (6 bases). This CDR3 comprises 15 residues. CDR1 is SNHLY, CDR2 FYNNEI, per germline.

In this sample, this clone turned up many times. The rearrangement links TRBV28 to TRBJ2-7; 8 bases match TRBD2. V was clipped by 7 bases and J by 2 bases; unmatched bases: 7. This CDR3 region has 14 residues. Per germline, CDR1 MDHEN and CDR2 SYDVKM. The CDR3 region has the DNA TGTGCCAGCAAGCCTAGCGGGTTAGCCTACGAGCAGTACTTC. Translated: CASKPSGLAYEQYF. Variable domain in full (rest from reference TRBV28 and TRBJ2-7): DVKVTQSSRYLVKRTGEKVFLECVQDMDHENMFWYRQDPGLGLRLIYFSYDVKMKEKGDIPEGYSVSREKKERFSLILESASTNQTSMYLCASKPSGLAYEQYFGPGTRLTVT.

The chain is built from TRBV11-2 and TRBJ2-5; TRBD2 matches 13 bases. J was trimmed by 2 bases and V by 5 bases; bases with no gene match: 14. The CDR3 consists of 19 residues. Germline CDR1 SGHAT, CDR2 FQNNGV. CDR3 in DNA: TGTGCCAGCAGCCCACGGACTAGCGGGAGTTGGCGCGGGCAAGAGACCCAGTACTTC. Translation: CASSPRTSGSWRGQETQYF. The variable domain in full, with the rest retrieved from reference TRBV11-2 and TRBJ2-5, is EAGVAQSPRYKIIEKRQSVAFWCNPISGHATLYWYQQILGQGPKLLIQFQNNGVVDDSQLPKDRFSAERLKGVDSTLKIQPAKLEDSAVYLCASSPRTSGSWRGQETQYFGPGTRLLVL.

The V and J genes are TRBV7-9 and TRBJ1-1; D remains unclear. V was trimmed by 1 base and J by 10 bases, leaving 4 bases between them. Germline V gene lookup returns CDR1 SEHNR and CDR2 FQNEAQ (reference sequence). CDR3 size: 10 residues. The CDR3 sequence is CASSLGRAFF. The CDR3 coding sequence is TGTGCCAGCAGCTTAGGTCGAGCTTTCTTT.

The table lists this clone with a few counts. This chain uses TRBV7-2 with TRBJ2-5, with D possibly matching TRBD2 (7 bases). CDR3 size: 12 residues. V was shortened by 8 bases and J by 7 bases, with 14 bases between the two germline ends. Germline V lookup: CDR1 SGHTA, CDR2 FQGNSA. The CDR3, as DNA: TGTGCCAGCGACCCAGGGGAGGGGACCCAGTACTTC. Amino acid sequence: CASDPGEGTQYF.

V and J are TRBV19 and TRBJ2-4; 8 bases fit TRBD2. Germline loops: CDR1 LNHDA, CDR2 SQIVND (reference sequence). The CDR3 consists of 14 residues. Losses at the gene ends were 8 bases for V and 5 bases for J; bases not matched to a gene: 8. The CDR3 coding sequence is TGTGCCAGTTTGCAGGGAGCGGGAGAAAACATTCAGTACTTC. Translating gives CASLQGAGENIQYF.

This clone was seen only a few times. This chain connects TRBV27 to TRBJ2-1, with 7 bases identical to TRBD2. This CDR3 spans 14 amino acids. The V gene end was trimmed by 5 bases and the J gene end by 7 bases; junction bases not matched to a gene: 8. Looked up from germline, CDR1 is MNHEY and CDR2 is SMNVEV (reference sequence). Here the CDR3 DNA reads TGTGCCAGCAGTGCAAGCGGGATGGCGAATGAGCAGTTCTTC. Its translation: CASSASGMANEQFF.